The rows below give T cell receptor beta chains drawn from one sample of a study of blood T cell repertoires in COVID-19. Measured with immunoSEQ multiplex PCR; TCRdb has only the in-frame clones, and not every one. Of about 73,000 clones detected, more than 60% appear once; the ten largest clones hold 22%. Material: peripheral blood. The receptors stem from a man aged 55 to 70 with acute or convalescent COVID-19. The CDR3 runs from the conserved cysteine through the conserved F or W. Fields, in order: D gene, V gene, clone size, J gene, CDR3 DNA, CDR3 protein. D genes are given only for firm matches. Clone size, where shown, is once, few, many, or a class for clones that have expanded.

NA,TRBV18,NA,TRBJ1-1,TGTGCCAGCTCACCAATCTCTGTCTGGGGCTGGGACACTGAAGCTTTCTTT,CASSPISVWGWDTEAFF
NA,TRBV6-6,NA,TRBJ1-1,TGTGCCGGAAGAACAGGGACGAACACTGAAGCTTTCTTT,CAGRTGTNTEAFF
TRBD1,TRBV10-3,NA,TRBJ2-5,TGTGCCATCAGGGGGGAATGGGACAGGGGGCCGGAGACCCAGTACTTC,CAIRGEWDRGPETQYF
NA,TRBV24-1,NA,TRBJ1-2,TGTGCCACCCGAGGAGGGGGGGCAAGTAACTATGGCTACACCTTC,CATRGGGASNYGYTF
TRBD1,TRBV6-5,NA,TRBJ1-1,TGTGCCAGCAGTTTAACAGGGGGGGGGTACCCTGAAGCTTTCTTT,CASSLTGGGYPEAFF
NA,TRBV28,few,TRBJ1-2,TGTGCCAGCAGTTGGGAGCCAACAGTCTATGGCTACACCTTC,CASSWEPTVYGYTF
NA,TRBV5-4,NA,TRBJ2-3,TGTGCCAGCAGCTTGCCAGGGAAGACTTCAGATACGCAGTATTTT,CASSLPGKTSDTQYF
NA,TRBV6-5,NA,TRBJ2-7,TGTGCCAGCAGTCCGGACTGGAACTCCTACGAGCAGTACTTC,CASSPDWNSYEQYF
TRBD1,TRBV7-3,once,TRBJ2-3,TGTGCCAGCAGCTTAATCGGAGGGACAGGGGAAACAGATACGCAGTATTTT,CASSLIGGTGETDTQYF
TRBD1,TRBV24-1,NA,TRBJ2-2,TGTGCCACCAGTGGAGGACAGGGCACCGGGGAGCTGTTTTTT,CATSGGQGTGELFF
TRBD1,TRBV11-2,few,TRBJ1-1,TGTGCCAGCAGCTCTACAGGGGGGGATAGTACTGAAGCTTTCTTT,CASSSTGGDSTEAFF
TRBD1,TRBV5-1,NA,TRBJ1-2,TGCGCCAGCAGCTTGGGACAGGGCGGTTATGGCTACACCTTC,CASSLGQGGYGYTF
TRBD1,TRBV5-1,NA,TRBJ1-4,TGCGCCAGCAGCAAAGAGGGACAGGGGGGTGAAAAACTGTTTTTT,CASSKEGQGGEKLFF
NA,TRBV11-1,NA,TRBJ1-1,TGTGCCAGCAGCTTAGTTCGGGGAAGCACTGAAGCTTTCTTT,CASSLVRGSTEAFF
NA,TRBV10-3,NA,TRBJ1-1,TGTGCCATCAGTGACGGACAGAACACTGAAGCTTTCTTT,CAISDGQNTEAFF
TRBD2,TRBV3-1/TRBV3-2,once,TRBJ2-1,TGTGCCAGCAGCCCACCTTGGACTAGCGGGGTCTTCAATGAGCAGTTCTTC,CASSPPWTSGVFNEQFF
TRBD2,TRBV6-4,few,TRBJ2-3,TGTGCCAGCAAGGACATAGCGGGGGGGTCAGATACGCAGTATTTT,CASKDIAGGSDTQYF
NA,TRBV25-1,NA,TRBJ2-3,TGTGCCAGCAGTGAATACGGCGGGGTGCACATAGATACGCAGTATTTT,CASSEYGGVHIDTQYF
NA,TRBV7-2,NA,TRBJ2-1,TGTGCCAGCAGCGGCGACTGGAACAATGAGCAGTTCTTC,CASSGDWNNEQFF
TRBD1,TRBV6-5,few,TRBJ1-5,TGTGCCAGCGCCCGGGACAGGGGATATCAGCCCCAGCATTTT,CASARDRGYQPQHF
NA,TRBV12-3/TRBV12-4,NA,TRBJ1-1,TGTGCCAGCAGTCGGACAGCAGAAGCTTTCTTT,CASSRTAEAFF
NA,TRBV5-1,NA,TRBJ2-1,TGCGCCAGCAGCCCGTCCATCGCAGATAGCGGTGAGCAGTTCTTC,CASSPSIADSGEQFF
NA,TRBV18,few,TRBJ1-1,TGTGCCAGCTCAGAAGGGGGAATTGAAGCTTTCTTT,CASSEGGIEAFF
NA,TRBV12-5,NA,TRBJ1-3,TGTGCTAGTGGTTCCGCAGGGGCTCCTGGAAACACCATATATTTT,CASGSAGAPGNTIYF
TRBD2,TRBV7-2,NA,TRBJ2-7,TGTGCCAGCAGCTTAGAGAGCGGGACGTCCGAGCAGTACTTC,CASSLESGTSEQYF
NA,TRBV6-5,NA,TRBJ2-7,TGTGCCAGCACGGAGACCGCAACCTACGAGCAGTACTTC,CASTETATYEQYF
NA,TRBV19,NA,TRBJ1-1,TGTGCCAGTAGTGCCCAAGGGGCTATTACGACTGAAGCTTTCTTT,CASSAQGAITTEAFF
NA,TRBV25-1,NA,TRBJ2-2,TGTGCCAGCAGTGAGCAGGGAGGCACCGGGGAGCTGTTTTTT,CASSEQGGTGELFF
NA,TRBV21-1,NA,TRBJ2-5,TGTGCCAGCAGCAAACCCGCCAGTTACCAAGAGACCCAGTACTTC,CASSKPASYQETQYF
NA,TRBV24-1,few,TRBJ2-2,TGTGCCACCAGTGATACCAGGAGGGGTAGGACCGGGGAGCTGTTTTTT,CATSDTRRGRTGELFF
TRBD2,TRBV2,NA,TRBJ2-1,TGTGCCAGCAGTGGAAAGCGGGGGGGCATCACTGAGCAGTTCTTC,CASSGKRGGITEQFF
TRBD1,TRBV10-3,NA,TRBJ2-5,TGTGCCATCACCAAACCCAACACCCGACAGGGCCCGGAGACCCAGTACTTC,CAITKPNTRQGPETQYF
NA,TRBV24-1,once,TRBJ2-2,TGTGCCACCAGTGAATACAGGGAATCCGGGGAGCTGTTTTTT,CATSEYRESGELFF
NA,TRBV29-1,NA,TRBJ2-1,TGCAGCGTTGAAGTTCGTTCGGGAGACTCCTACAATGAGCAGTTCTTC,CSVEVRSGDSYNEQFF
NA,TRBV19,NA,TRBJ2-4,TGTGCCAGTAGTACGACCACAGGGAGAAGGGGTATTCAGTACTTC,CASSTTTGRRGIQYF
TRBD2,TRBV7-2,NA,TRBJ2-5,TGTGCCAGCAGGGGCCTAGCGGGGGAGCAAGAGACCCAGTACTTC,CASRGLAGEQETQYF
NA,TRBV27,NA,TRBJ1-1,TGTGCCAGCCGGAGAAACGGGGGTTCGGGCACTGAAGCTTTCTTT,CASRRNGGSGTEAFF
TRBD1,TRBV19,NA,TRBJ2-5,TGTGCCAGTAGTATAGCACAGGGGCCTTTGGAGACCCAGTACTTC,CASSIAQGPLETQYF
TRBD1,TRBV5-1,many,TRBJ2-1,TGCGCCAGCACCCCCGGGACAGGGATCTACAATGAGCAGTTCTTC,CASTPGTGIYNEQFF
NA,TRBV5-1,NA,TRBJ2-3,TGCGCCAGCAGCTTGGGGGGGGAAACAGATACGCAGTATTTT,CASSLGGETDTQYF
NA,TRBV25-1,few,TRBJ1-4,TGTGCCAGCAGGGACAGTGCAACTAATGAAAAACTGTTTTTT,CASRDSATNEKLFF
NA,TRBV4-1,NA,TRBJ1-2,TGCGCCAGCAGCCAAGGGACAGCTTTTAACTATGGCTACACCTTC,CASSQGTAFNYGYTF
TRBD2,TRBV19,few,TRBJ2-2,TGTGCCAGTAGTGGCGGGACTAGCGGGACCCCGAACACCGGGGAGCTGTTTTTT,CASSGGTSGTPNTGELFF
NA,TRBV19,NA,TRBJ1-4,TGTGCCAGTACCAACACCGGCAGGGCTAATGAAAAACTGTTTTTT,CASTNTGRANEKLFF
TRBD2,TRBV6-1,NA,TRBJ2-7,TGTGCCAGCAGTGAAGGGGGCCCGGGACTAGCGGGAGCATCGTACGAGCAGTACTTC,CASSEGGPGLAGASYEQYF
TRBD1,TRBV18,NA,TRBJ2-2,TGTGCCAGCTCACCAGTGGGACAGGGCACCGGGGAGCTGTTTTTT,CASSPVGQGTGELFF
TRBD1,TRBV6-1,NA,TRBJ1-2,TGTGCCAGCAGTGACCCAACAGGGGGATATGGCTACACCTTC,CASSDPTGGYGYTF
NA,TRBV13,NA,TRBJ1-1,TGTGCCAGCAGCTTAGTGGGGGCCGACGGTGGGCCTTTAATGAACACTGAAGCTTTCTTT,CASSLVGADGGPLMNTEAFF
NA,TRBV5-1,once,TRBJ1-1,TGCGCCAGCAGGGATACAGGCGGGGAAACTGAAGCTTTCTTT,CASRDTGGETEAFF
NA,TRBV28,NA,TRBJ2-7,TGTGCCAGCAGTATTAAATACTACGAGCAGTACTTC,CASSIKYYEQYF